The 13 T cell receptor beta chains reported below all come from one sample, sequenced in a study of T cells expressing NK-cell markers. TCRdb reprocessed the 5' RACE reads, keeping one entry per CDR3 protein, no DNA. This sample's table has hundreds of thousands of distinct CDR3 sequences. The sample consisted of blood T cells: a sorted CD56 or NKG2C T cell subset, CD4+ or CD8+ T cells, or bulk PBMC T cells (not recorded which). These receptor sequences come from a woman between 18 and 69 years old in good health.

This CDR3 reads CSASVLAGGPSEQFF. The gene calls are TRBV20-1 and TRBJ2-1; TCRdb calls TRBD2, which cannot be checked without DNA. CDR3 length: 15 amino acids. Germline-derived CDR1 and CDR2 are DFQATT and SNEGSKA (reference sequence).

This rearrangement joins TRBV12-3 or TRBV12-4 to TRBJ2-5; TCRdb proposes TRBD2, but this gene call is untestable without DNA. The CDR3 length is 12 residues. The CDR3 spells CASRGHQEAQYF.

V and J are TRBV12-3 or TRBV12-4 and TRBJ2-1. The CDR3 runs to 12 residues. The CDR3 here is CASSSAYNEQFF.

The chain recombines TRBV29-1 with TRBJ2-7; TCRdb returns TRBD1, unconfirmable since there is no DNA. This CDR3 has 12 residues. Germline values: CDR1 SQVTM, CDR2 ANQGSEA. CDR3 amino acids: CSVVTDSYEQYF.

The chain is built from TRBV7-3 and TRBJ2-5; TCRdb lists TRBD1, though no DNA is available to test this call. This CDR3 has 13 residues. From germline, CDR1 is SGHTA and CDR2 FQGTGA. The CDR3 here is CASTPRRGETQYF.

This chain connects TRBV25-1 to TRBJ2-7. The length of the CDR3 is 12 residues. Looked up from germline, CDR1 is MGHDK and CDR2 is SYGVNS. This CDR3 reads CASSGRAYEQYF.

V gene TRBV5-1 combines with J gene TRBJ2-2; TCRdb names TRBD1, which stays unverified in the absence of DNA. Germline V gene sequence: CDR1 SGHRS, CDR2 YFSETQ. The CDR3 covers 15 residues. CDR3: CASSLPGASTGELFF.

This chain connects TRBV4-3 to TRBJ2-7; TCRdb returns TRBD1, unconfirmable since there is no DNA. There are 11 residues in the CDR3. The germline CDR1 and CDR2 sequences are LGHNA and YSLEER. This CDR3 reads CASTLGDEQYF.

J is TRBJ2-5 and V is TRBV7-2; TCRdb lists TRBD1, though no DNA is available to test this call. The CDR3 sequence is 11 residues long. Germline loops: CDR1 SGHTA, CDR2 FQGNSA. CDR3 residues: CACAGGETQYF.

The chain combines TRBV2 with TRBJ2-5; TCRdb names TRBD1, which stays unverified in the absence of DNA. Germline CDR1 and CDR2: SNHLY and FYNNEI. CDR3 size: 14 residues. The chain's CDR3 is CASSQGQVQETQYF.

The chain employs TRBV6-1 and TRBJ2-3; TCRdb indicates TRBD1, and absent DNA this call remains unverified. Germline CDR1 reads MNHNS; CDR2 reads SASEGT. The CDR3 consists of 14 residues. The CDR3 region is CASMLGGAQGTQYF.

The chain uses TRBV7-2 and TRBJ2-3; TCRdb's assignment of TRBD2 cannot be checked, as there is no DNA. The CDR3 covers 17 residues. Germline CDR1 SGHTA, CDR2 FQGNSA. CDR3 sequence reads: CASSLRASGRAADTQYF. The full variable domain, its missing parts supplied by reference TRBV7-2 and TRBJ2-3, is GAGVSQSPSNKVTEKGKDVELRCDPISGHTALYWYRQSLGQGLEFLIYFQGNSAPDKSGLPSDRFSAERTGGSVSTLTIQRTQQEDSAVYLCASSLRASGRAADTQYFGPGTRLTVL.

The chain joins TRBV4-2 to TRBJ2-1; TCRdb reports TRBD2, a call that lacks DNA to check it against. This CDR3 comprises 15 residues. The germline V gene encodes CDR1 LGHNA and CDR2 YNFKEQ. The CDR3 protein is CASSLLTSGYNEQFF.